This T cell receptor (beta chain) comes out of a study of tumor-infiltrating lymphocytes in localized non-small cell lung cancer. Turning to the study itself: Patients included smokers and never-smokers with various histologies, some sampled after neoadjuvant chemotherapy. Each patient gave resected tumor and non-adjacent uninvolved lung tissue.

General study points: Each assay used a separate piece of the same tissue. Tumor T-cell fraction from TCR sequencing was not associated with recurrence-free survival (p = 0.61).

On this clone itself: Its antigen remains unidentified.

Only in-frame clones appear in the TCRdb table, and some are missing; sequencing was by immunoSEQ multiplex PCR. The sample has 20,000 to 30,000 clones; 55% to 75% are singletons. This CDR3 comprises 15 residues. The germline gives CDR1 KGHSH, CDR2 LQKENI. The J segment lost 5 bases and the V segment lost 3 bases, leaving 8 bases of the junction unmatched. The V gene is TRBV18, the J gene TRBJ2-7; 9 nucleotides line up with TRBD1. The TCR was taken from a human donor with non-small cell lung cancer. Sequencing input: lung tumor tissue. The CDR3 sequence is CASSPRDRELDEQYF. In DNA, the CDR3 is TGTGCCAGCTCACCCCGGGACAGGGAATTGGACGAGCAGTACTTC.